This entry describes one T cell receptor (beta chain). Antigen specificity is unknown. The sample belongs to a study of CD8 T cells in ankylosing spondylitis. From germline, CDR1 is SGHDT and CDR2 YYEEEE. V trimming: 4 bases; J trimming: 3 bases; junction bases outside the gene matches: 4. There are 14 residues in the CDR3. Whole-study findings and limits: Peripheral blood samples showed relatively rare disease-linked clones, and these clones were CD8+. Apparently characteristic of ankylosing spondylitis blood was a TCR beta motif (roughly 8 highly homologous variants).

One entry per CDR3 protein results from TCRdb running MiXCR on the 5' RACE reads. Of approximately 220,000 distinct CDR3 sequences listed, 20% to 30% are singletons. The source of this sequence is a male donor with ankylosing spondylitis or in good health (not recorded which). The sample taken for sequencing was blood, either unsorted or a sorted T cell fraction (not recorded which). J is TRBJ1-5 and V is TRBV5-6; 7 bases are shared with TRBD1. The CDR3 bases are TGTGCCAGCAGCGCGGACAGGAACAATCAGCCCCAGCATTTT. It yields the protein CASSADRNNQPQHF. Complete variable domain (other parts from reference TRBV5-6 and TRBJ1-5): DAGVTQSPTHLIKTRGQQVTLRCSPKSGHDTVSWYQQALGQGPQFIFQYYEEEERQRGNFPDRFSGHQFPNYSSELNVNALLLGDSALYLCASSADRNNQPQHFGDGTRLSIL.